This entry lists 20 T cell receptor beta chains sequenced from one sample in a study of Graves' ophthalmopathy and Graves' hyperthyroidism. The study amplified TCR beta CDR3 regions using RNA transcripts. RT-PCR was first run with HTBI primers, then multiplex PCR in a second round. TCRdb analysed the multiplex PCR reads with MiXCR anew, one entry per CDR3 protein. The sample yields over a million distinct CDR3 sequences, roughly 35% seen once. Sequencing was carried out using peripheral blood or thyroid tissue (not recorded which). The receptors come from an adult man with Graves' hyperthyroidism.

This clonotype occurred a few times. The rearrangement uses TRBV6-5 and TRBJ1-2, with D possibly matching TRBD1 (5 bases). Germline V gives CDR1 MNHEY, CDR2 SVGAGI. Trimming took off 10 bases at V and 4 bases at J, with 22 bases between the two ends. The CDR3 spans 15 residues. The CDR3 DNA sequence: TGTGCCACCACCAACGGGGCCGGAGCTCCCTATGGCTACACCTTC. Translating gives CATTNGAGAPYGYTF.

This chain connects TRBV4-1 to TRBJ1-1, with D possibly TRBD1 on 6 matching bases. Germline V gene data show CDR1 as MGHRA and CDR2 as YSYEKL. The V and J ends lost 0 bases and 10 bases respectively, with 12 bases between them. The CDR3 loop spans 13 amino acids. This CDR3 is CASSQDSRGRAFF. The CDR3 DNA follows: TGCGCCAGCAGCCAAGATTCTAGGGGGAGAGCTTTCTTT.

This clonotype was seen repeatedly, ten times or more. The chain is built from TRBV20-1 and TRBJ2-6; D might be TRBD1 (6 bases). Germline loops: CDR1 DFQATT, CDR2 SNEGSKA (reference sequence). The germline V and J ends were trimmed by 3 bases and 0 bases, with 12 bases remaining between them. This CDR3 region has 16 residues. DNA of the CDR3: TGCAGTGCTAGGCACAGGGATAACTCTGGGGCCAACGTCCTGACTTTC. Translated, it gives CSARHRDNSGANVLTF.

Remarks on this clonotype: Germline is not matched at one junction end, which may reflect a read error. The chain carries TRBV20-1 and TRBJ2-5; D not resolved. The CDR3 runs to 12 residues. Germline CDR1 reads DFQATT; CDR2 reads SNEGSKA (reference sequence). The CDR3 sequence: CSARSAQETRYF. CDR3 sequence (DNA): TGCAGTGCTAGATCGGCGCAAGAGACCCGGTACTTC.

This clonotype appeared many times. CDR3 nucleotides: TGTGCCATCAGTTCTCTAGCGGTAAAAGAGACCCAGTACTTC. It codes for CAISSLAVKETQYF. The chain uses TRBV10-3 and TRBJ2-5; TRBD2 aligns across 7 bases. Germline V CDR1 and CDR2: ENHRY, SYGVKD. Trimming removed 5 bases from V and 3 bases from J; junction bases left unmatched: 6. The CDR3 covers 14 residues.

This clonotype was detected many times. The J gene is TRBJ2-7, the V gene TRBV2; the match to TRBD1 covers 7 bases. V was clipped by 5 bases and J by 5 bases; unmatched bases: 3. Per germline, CDR1 SNHLY and CDR2 FYNNEI. The CDR3 length is 12 residues. CDR3 residues: CASSSGQDEQYF. The CDR3 nucleotides read TGTGCCAGCAGTTCCGGACAGGACGAGCAGTACTTC.

Many counts were recorded for this clonotype. The chain joins TRBV9 to TRBJ2-7, with D possibly being TRBD1 (5 bases). Trimming removed 0 bases from V and 5 bases from J, with 15 bases in between. In germline, CDR1 is SGDLS, CDR2 YYNGEE. This CDR3 spans 15 amino acids. The CDR3 DNA reads as TGTGCCAGCAGCGTAGTGGTAGGGGTTCGTGACGAGCAGTACTTC. Translated, it gives CASSVVVGVRDEQYF. Complete variable domain (other parts from reference TRBV9 and TRBJ2-7): DSGVTQTPKHLITATGQRVTLRCSPRSGDLSVYWYQQSLDQGLQFLIQYYNGEERAKGNILERFSAQQFPDLHSELNLSSLELGDSALYFCASSVVVGVRDEQYFGPGTRLTVT.

J is TRBJ1-1 and V is TRBV5-1; TRBD1 is a possible D gene (6 bases). CDR1 and CDR2 from the germline V gene are SGHRS and YFSETQ. The V end was cut by 4 bases, the J end by 2 bases, with 12 bases between. CDR3 length: 14 residues. The CDR3 DNA sequence: TGCGCCAGCAGCGACACGACAGGCAACACTGAAGCTTTCTTT. Protein sequence: CASSDTTGNTEAFF.

This clonotype came up many times. This chain uses TRBV7-8 with TRBJ1-5; 12 bases fit TRBD1. Germline lookup yields CDR1 SGHVS and CDR2 FQNEAQ. J was trimmed by 6 bases and V by 5 bases; bases with no gene match: 5. This CDR3 contains 15 residues. CDR3 DNA: TGTGCCAGCAGCCAGGGACAGGGGGCAAGTCAGCCCCAGCATTTT. Translating it yields CASSQGQGASQPQHF.

With regard to this clonotype: One end of the junction does not line up with germline, which may come from a read error. The chain links TRBV10-1 to TRBJ2-5; D is unresolved. This CDR3 comprises 15 residues. From germline, CDR1 is WNHNN and CDR2 SYGVQD (reference sequence). CDR3 nucleotide sequence: TGTGCCAGCAGCCAAGAGCTGGCTGGGGTTGGGACCCAGTACTTC. As protein: CASSQELAGVGTQYF.

V usage is TRBV20-1 and J usage is TRBJ2-3; 7 nucleotides line up with TRBD1. After removal of 6 bases from V and 2 bases from J, the junction contained 5 bases not matched to a gene. The CDR3 totals 13 residues. CDR1 is DFQATT, CDR2 SNEGSKA, per germline (reference sequence). Here the CDR3 reads CSAGDRNTDTQYF. Here the CDR3 DNA reads TGCAGTGCGGGGGACAGAAACACAGATACGCAGTATTTT.

This clonotype showed up many times. The chain employs TRBV5-1 and TRBJ2-5; D is possibly TRBD1 (5 bases). The germline V gene has CDR1 SGHRS and CDR2 YFSETQ. CDR3 length: 14 amino acids. Trimming stripped 4 bases from V and 4 bases from J, with 14 bases between. This chain's CDR3 is CASSDPQGRETQYF. Here the CDR3 DNA reads TGCGCCAGCAGCGACCCGCAGGGAAGAGAGACCCAGTACTTC. The variable domain in full, completed from reference TRBV5-1 and TRBJ2-5, reads KAGVTQTPRYLIKTRGQQVTLSCSPISGHRSVSWYQQTPGQGLQFLFEYFSETQRNKGNFPGRFSGRQFSNSRSEMNVSTLELGDSALYLCASSDPQGRETQYFGPGTRLLVL.

The chain carries TRBV13 and TRBJ1-4, with D maybe TRBD1 (5 bases). The V and J ends lost 6 bases and 3 bases respectively, with 14 bases between them. The CDR3 sequence is 15 residues long. Germline loops: CDR1 PRHDT, CDR2 FYEKMQ (reference sequence). In nucleotides, the CDR3 is TGTGCCAGCAGGTATGAGCGGGACTCTAATGAAAAACTGTTTTTT. As protein: CASRYERDSNEKLFF.

The chain employs TRBV7-2 and TRBJ1-6, with TRBD1 matching over 11 bases. The CDR3 length is 16 residues. Unmatched junction bases numbered 8, after V lost 3 bases and J lost 10 bases. Germline V gene lookup returns CDR1 SGHTA and CDR2 FQGNSA. The CDR3 loop reads CASSFNRTGGRSPLHF. CDR3 in DNA: TGTGCCAGCAGCTTTAACCGGACAGGGGGCCGCTCACCCCTCCACTTT.

This clonotype was detected ten times or more. This chain links TRBV4-3 with TRBJ1-2, with TRBD1 as a possible D gene (5 bases). The CDR3 covers 16 residues. CDR1 and CDR2 from the germline V gene are LGHNA and YSLEER. Trimming removed 0 bases from V and 2 bases from J, with 13 bases in between. The CDR3 region has the DNA TGCGCCAGCAGCCAAGATTCCACAGGTTGGAACTATGGCTACACCTTC. Translation: CASSQDSTGWNYGYTF.

This chain joins TRBV7-7 and TRBJ2-5, with D possibly matching TRBD1 (6 bases). Germline V gene data show CDR1 as SSHAT and CDR2 as FNYEAQ (reference sequence). This CDR3 is 16 amino acids long. Trimming cost V 5 bases and J 0 bases, with 16 bases left between them. The CDR3 here is CASSRYAGAYQETQYF. CDR3 DNA sequence: TGTGCCAGCAGCCGATACGCAGGGGCGTACCAAGAGACCCAGTACTTC.

This clonotype has just one count. The rearrangement joins TRBV7-9 to TRBJ2-5; D remains unclear. In germline, CDR1 is SEHNR, CDR2 FQNEAQ (reference sequence). Between the trimmed V and J ends, which lost 4 bases and 5 bases, there was a span of 17 bases. The CDR3 sequence is 15 residues long. CDR3 in DNA: TGTGCCAGCAGCTCAATCATCACGTACGGGGAGACCCAGTACTTC. Its protein product is CASSSIITYGETQYF.

As for this clonotype: This may come from a read error, since a much larger clone is one base off. The chain recombines TRBV24-1 with TRBJ2-7, with D possibly TRBD2 on 6 matching bases. The CDR3 consists of 14 residues. The germline V gene encodes CDR1 KGHDR and CDR2 SFDVKD. For the CDR3, the DNA is TGTGCCAGCAGCCAATACGGGAGCTCCTACGGGCAGTACTTC. Its translation is CASSQYGSSYGQYF.

This clonotype was counted only a few times. V usage is TRBV2 and J usage is TRBJ1-4; no reliable D call. From germline, CDR1 is SNHLY and CDR2 FYNNEI. The CDR3 is 13 amino acids. V dropped 1 base and J dropped 4 bases, with 4 bases sitting between them. Written as DNA, the CDR3 is TGTGCCAGCAGTGAAGATGGTAATGAAAAACTGTTTTTT. This codes for CASSEDGNEKLFF.

This clonotype appeared many times. This chain joins TRBV5-1 and TRBJ2-7; D perhaps matches TRBD1 (5 bases). The germline CDR1 and CDR2 sequences are SGHRS and YFSETQ. V was trimmed by 7 bases and J by 7 bases, leaving 21 bases between them. The CDR3 loop spans 14 amino acids. The CDR3 DNA follows: TGCGCCAGCCAACCGGACACACCATCCGGGGAGCAGTACTTC. Its protein product is CASQPDTPSGEQYF.